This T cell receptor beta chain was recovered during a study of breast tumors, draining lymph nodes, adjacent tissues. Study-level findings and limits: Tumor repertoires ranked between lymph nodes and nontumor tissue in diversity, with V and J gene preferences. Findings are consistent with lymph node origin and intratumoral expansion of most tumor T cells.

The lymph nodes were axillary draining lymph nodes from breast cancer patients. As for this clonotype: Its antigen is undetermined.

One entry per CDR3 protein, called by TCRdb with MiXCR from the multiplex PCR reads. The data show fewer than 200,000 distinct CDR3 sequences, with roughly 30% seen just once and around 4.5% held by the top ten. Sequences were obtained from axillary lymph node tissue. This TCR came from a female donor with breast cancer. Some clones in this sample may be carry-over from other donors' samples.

The CDR3 here is CASSEVATGGGYTF. The CDR3 nucleotides are TGTGCCAGCAGTGAAGTTGCGACAGGGGGAGGCTACACCTTC. The gene calls are TRBV2 and TRBJ1-2; 9 bases map to TRBD1. V dropped 1 base and J dropped 8; count of bases not matched to a gene: 5. The CDR3 is made up of 14 amino acids. Germline loops: CDR1 SNHLY, CDR2 FYNNEI.